Listed below are T cell receptor beta chains from one sample, sequenced in a study of blood T cell repertoires in COVID-19. Here immunoSEQ multiplex PCR was the method, and the copy in TCRdb shows in-frame clones only, minus some. Seen here are 95,000 to 150,000 clones, more than 75% observed once, and the top ten hold about 2%. The sample was peripheral blood. All receptors come from a woman between 50 and 59 years old with acute or convalescent COVID-19. Both conserved end residues are part of each CDR3. The D gene is left open where the match is weak. Rows give clone size only sometimes, using once, few, many, or a class for an expanded clone.

v_gene	j_gene	d_gene	abundance	CDR3nt	CDR3aa
TRBV7-2	TRBJ2-7	TRBD1	NA	TGTGCCAGCAGCTTGGACAGGGTGACCGAGCAGTACTTC	CASSLDRVTEQYF
TRBV6-5	TRBJ2-5	NA	few	TGTGCCAGCAGTTTCCTGGGCACCCAGTACTTC	CASSFLGTQYF
TRBV7-2	TRBJ2-7	TRBD2	NA	TGTGCCAGCAGCCCCACTAGCGGGAATTCCTACGAGCAGTACTTC	CASSPTSGNSYEQYF
TRBV18	TRBJ1-2	TRBD1	NA	TGTGCCAGCTCCCCGGGTTCCGGACAGGGGGCGGATGGCTACACCTTC	CASSPGSGQGADGYTF
TRBV7-6	TRBJ2-2	TRBD2	NA	TGTGCCAGCAGCTTCGTCACTAGCGGCGACACCGGGGAGCTGTTTTTT	CASSFVTSGDTGELFF
TRBV6-5	TRBJ1-1	NA	once	TGTGCCAGCGGGACAAGGACCGGCACTGAAGCTTTCTTT	CASGTRTGTEAFF
TRBV30	TRBJ1-5	TRBD1	once	TGTGCCTGGACAGGGGGTCCACTGGATCAGCCCCAGCATTTT	CAWTGGPLDQPQHF
TRBV7-8	TRBJ1-6	NA	NA	TGTGCCAGCAGCTTAGGACCCCAGGGTTCACCCCTCCACTTT	CASSLGPQGSPLHF
TRBV25-1	TRBJ1-2	NA	NA	TGTGCCAGCAGTGGCAGGGCGTATGGCTACACCTTC	CASSGRAYGYTF
TRBV5-1	TRBJ2-5	TRBD2	NA	TGCGCCAGCAGCTATCAGGGAGGGCGGACCCAGTACTTC	CASSYQGGRTQYF
TRBV6-5	TRBJ2-1	TRBD2	NA	TGTGCCAGCAGTTACCAGCGGGAGGGCCCAAATGAGCAGTTCTTC	CASSYQREGPNEQFF
TRBV12-3/TRBV12-4	TRBJ1-5	TRBD1	NA	TGTGCCAGCACTGACAGGGTCAATCAGCCCCAGCATTTT	CASTDRVNQPQHF
TRBV4-3	TRBJ1-5	TRBD1	few	TGCGCCAGCAGCCAAGGGACAGGGGGACATCAGCCCCAGCATTTT	CASSQGTGGHQPQHF
TRBV30	TRBJ1-1	TRBD1	NA	TGTGCCTGGGGCGAACCGGGACAGACGAACACTGAAGCTTTCTTT	CAWGEPGQTNTEAFF
TRBV2	TRBJ2-2	TRBD2	NA	TGTGCCAGCCAGACTAGCGGGAAGACCGGGGAGCTGTTTTTT	CASQTSGKTGELFF
TRBV5-1	TRBJ1-2	TRBD1	NA	TGCGCCAGCAGCTTGTCCCCGGGACAGCCGATCGGGGATTATGGCTACACCTTC	CASSLSPGQPIGDYGYTF
TRBV6-5	TRBJ2-7	TRBD2	NA	TGTGCCAGCACGACGGGAGGGCCTCTCGAGCAGTACTTC	CASTTGGPLEQYF
TRBV5-1	TRBJ1-2	NA	NA	TGCGCCAGCAGCTTGGGGACAGAACCTTATGGCTACACCTTC	CASSLGTEPYGYTF
TRBV19	TRBJ2-7	TRBD2	NA	TGTGCCAGTAGTTCCAGGACTAGCGGGAAGCTCTACGAGCAGTACTTC	CASSSRTSGKLYEQYF
TRBV5-1	TRBJ2-3	NA	NA	TGCGCCAGCAGCACCGCTACGACAGATACGCAGTATTTT	CASSTATTDTQYF
TRBV14	TRBJ2-7	TRBD2	NA	TGTGCCAGCAGCCTCTTACTAGCGGGGCCCTACGAGCAGTACTTC	CASSLLLAGPYEQYF
TRBV25-1	TRBJ1-4	NA	NA	TGTGCCAGCAGTGAACATACAGCTAATGAAAAACTGTTTTTT	CASSEHTANEKLFF
TRBV19	TRBJ1-2	TRBD1	few	TGTGCCAGTAGGATTGGGGACAGCACTAACTATGGCTACACCTTC	CASRIGDSTNYGYTF
TRBV23-1	TRBJ2-7	TRBD1	NA	TGCGCCAGCAGTCCACGGGACAGGTTGACCCAGGGGCTATCCTACGAGCAGTACTTC	CASSPRDRLTQGLSYEQYF
TRBV5-4	TRBJ2-2	TRBD1	NA	TGTGCCAGCAGCGGCCGACAGGGGATTAACACCGGGGAGCTGTTTTTT	CASSGRQGINTGELFF
TRBV12-3/TRBV12-4	TRBJ2-7	NA	NA	TGTGCCAGCAGCCCCCTGAACAGGAACGAGCAGTACTTC	CASSPLNRNEQYF
TRBV12-5	TRBJ2-7	TRBD2	NA	TGTGCTAGTGGCCCGGGACTAGCGGGAGGGTTGGACGAGCAGTACTTC	CASGPGLAGGLDEQYF
TRBV7-2	TRBJ2-3	TRBD1	NA	TGTGCCAGCAGCTTAGCACCGGGACAGGGAGCGGATACGCAGTATTTT	CASSLAPGQGADTQYF
TRBV4-2	TRBJ2-2	TRBD2	NA	TGTGCCAGCAGCCCAGACCCAGGACTAGCGGGAGACGGGGAGCTGTTTTTT	CASSPDPGLAGDGELFF
TRBV23-1	TRBJ1-6	NA	NA	TGCGCCACGTATTACAGGGAATGGTCACCCCTCCACTTT	CATYYREWSPLHF
TRBV19	TRBJ1-1	NA	NA	TGTGCCAGCGGGGAAGGGAACACTGAAGCTTTCTTT	CASGEGNTEAFF
TRBV19	TRBJ1-2	TRBD1	once	TGTGCCAGTAGTTTGGAGGGGGCGGGCTACACCTTC	CASSLEGAGYTF
TRBV7-3	TRBJ2-2	TRBD1	NA	TGTGCCAGCAGCTTAAACCAGGGGGCGAACACCGGGGAGCTGTTTTTT	CASSLNQGANTGELFF
TRBV19	TRBJ1-4	NA	few	TGTGCCAGTAGTAACGCACAGGCAACTAATGAAAAACTGTTTTTT	CASSNAQATNEKLFF
TRBV12-5	TRBJ2-1	TRBD2	NA	TGTGCTAGTGGTTTGATTCTAGCGGGAGGGCCGAAGGACAATGAGCAGTTCTTC	CASGLILAGGPKDNEQFF
TRBV7-2	TRBJ1-6	NA	few	TGTGCCAGCAGGGTGAGCTCCTATAATTCACCCCTCCACTTT	CASRVSSYNSPLHF
TRBV7-3	TRBJ1-6	NA	NA	TGTGCCAGCAGCCCGGGGGGGTTCGAGAATTCACCCCTCCACTTT	CASSPGGFENSPLHF